The T cell receptor beta chain under discussion was sequenced for a study of T cells in Graves' hyperthyroidism and ophthalmopathy. Study observations and caveats: Peripheral blood also featured most of the thyroid clonotypes expanded above 0.001.

The ends were cut back, 3 bases at V and 7 bases at J, with 6 bases in the middle. CDR3 size: 12 residues. It was RNA transcripts that yielded the amplified TCR beta CDR3 regions. The TCR CDR3 first-round RT-PCR relied on the HTBI primer set. TCRdb analysed the multiplex PCR reads with MiXCR anew, one entry per CDR3 protein. Found here are around 500,000 distinct CDR3 sequences, around an eighth of them singletons; the top ten hold less than 20%. This clonotype was detected many times. The antigen remains undetermined. Sequenced sample: blood. The genes are TRBV12-3 or TRBV12-4 and TRBJ1-4; D is ambiguous. The sequence was collected from a woman aged 18-29 years with Graves' hyperthyroidism. The CDR3 here is CASSFLGEKLFF. CDR3 DNA sequence: TGTGCCAGCAGTTTTCTGGGTGAAAAACTGTTTTTT.